This is a list of T cell receptor beta chains from one sample in a study of siplizumab effects on memory and regulatory T cells. This table comes from immunoSEQ multiplex PCR, and its TCRdb copy is limited to in-frame clones, with some not included. The sample has some 100,000 clones; less than 95% are singletons. The sequenced material came from non-Treg CD4+ T cells sorted from blood. Receptors were obtained from a human donor in good health. Both conserved end residues are part of each CDR3. The D gene is left open where the match is weak. Clone size is stated in some rows and not others, as once, few, many or a class when expanded.

CDR3 DNA: TGTGCCAGCAGTTCGGGACAGGAACCCTATGGCTACACCTTC; CDR3 protein: CASSSGQEPYGYTF; V gene: TRBV28; J gene: TRBJ1-2; clone size: once; D gene: TRBD1
CDR3 DNA: TGTGCCAGCAGCCTCCCGGGACTATATCACGAGCAGTACTTC; CDR3 protein: CASSLPGLYHEQYF; V gene: TRBV11-2; J gene: TRBJ2-7; clone size: .; D gene: TRBD2
CDR3 DNA: TGTGCCAGCAGCGTAGCTTGGGGGACTGAGAACACCATATATTTT; CDR3 protein: CASSVAWGTENTIYF; V gene: TRBV9; J gene: TRBJ1-3; clone size: .; D gene: .
CDR3 DNA: TGTGCCAGCAGTGGAGGGGACACAGATACGCAGTATTTT; CDR3 protein: CASSGGDTDTQYF; V gene: TRBV28; J gene: TRBJ2-3; clone size: .; D gene: .
CDR3 DNA: TGCAGCGTAGGGGACAGGCCAAACACTGAAGCTTTCTTT; CDR3 protein: CSVGDRPNTEAFF; V gene: TRBV29-1; J gene: TRBJ1-1; clone size: .; D gene: TRBD1
CDR3 DNA: TGTGCCAGCAGCCGCGGGGGTTTGGGTCAAGAGACCCAGTACTTC; CDR3 protein: CASSRGGLGQETQYF; V gene: TRBV7-3; J gene: TRBJ2-5; clone size: .; D gene: TRBD2
CDR3 DNA: TGTGCCAGCAGCTTGGCGAGCCCGGCGGGTACCGAGCAGTTCTTC; CDR3 protein: CASSLASPAGTEQFF; V gene: TRBV7-8; J gene: TRBJ2-1; clone size: .; D gene: .
CDR3 DNA: TGCAGCGTATCCAACGGACAGGCTTTGGAGCCCCAGCATTTT; CDR3 protein: CSVSNGQALEPQHF; V gene: TRBV29-1; J gene: TRBJ1-5; clone size: few; D gene: TRBD1
CDR3 DNA: TGTGCCAGCAGCTGGGGGGCGAACAGGGAGAACTATGGCTACACCTTC; CDR3 protein: CASSWGANRENYGYTF; V gene: TRBV5-5; J gene: TRBJ1-2; clone size: .; D gene: .
CDR3 DNA: TGTGCCATCAGAGATGCGACAGTCTACAATGAGCAGTTCTTC; CDR3 protein: CAIRDATVYNEQFF; V gene: TRBV10-3; J gene: TRBJ2-1; clone size: .; D gene: .
CDR3 DNA: TGTGCCAGCAGTGAAGGCCCGAACACTGAAGCTTTCTTT; CDR3 protein: CASSEGPNTEAFF; V gene: TRBV2; J gene: TRBJ1-1; clone size: .; D gene: .
CDR3 DNA: TGTGCCAGCAGCTTAACTGGGCCCGGGGAGCTGTTTTTT; CDR3 protein: CASSLTGPGELFF; V gene: TRBV11-3; J gene: TRBJ2-2; clone size: .; D gene: .
CDR3 DNA: TGTGCCAGCAGCTTAGCTGGGATTAACACCGGGGAGCTGTTTTTT; CDR3 protein: CASSLAGINTGELFF; V gene: TRBV7-8; J gene: TRBJ2-2; clone size: .; D gene: .
CDR3 DNA: TGTGCCAGTAGCCAATTTCGCACAGATACGCAGTATTTT; CDR3 protein: CASSQFRTDTQYF; V gene: TRBV19; J gene: TRBJ2-3; clone size: once; D gene: .
CDR3 DNA: TGCGCCAGCAGCTCGCTCGCGGACAGTTTGCAGTTCTTC; CDR3 protein: CASSSLADSLQFF; V gene: TRBV5-1; J gene: TRBJ2-1; clone size: .; D gene: .
CDR3 DNA: TGTGCCAGCAGCTTAACAGACTACTTCAGCTCCTACAATGAGCAGTTCTTC; CDR3 protein: CASSLTDYFSSYNEQFF; V gene: TRBV7-3; J gene: TRBJ2-1; clone size: .; D gene: .
CDR3 DNA: TGTGCCAGCAGCAGAAACAGGGTTACTGAAGCTTTCTTT; CDR3 protein: CASSRNRVTEAFF; V gene: TRBV11-3; J gene: TRBJ1-1; clone size: .; D gene: .
CDR3 DNA: TGTGCCACCAAAGGAGGAGCGGACTCCTACGAGCAGTACTTC; CDR3 protein: CATKGGADSYEQYF; V gene: TRBV15; J gene: TRBJ2-7; clone size: once; D gene: .
CDR3 DNA: TGTGCCAGCTCACCCCCGATGAGCCAAGAGACCCAGTACTTC; CDR3 protein: CASSPPMSQETQYF; V gene: TRBV18; J gene: TRBJ2-5; clone size: .; D gene: .
CDR3 DNA: TGTGCCAGCAGTTACGGGGAGACCCAGTACTTC; CDR3 protein: CASSYGETQYF; V gene: TRBV6-5; J gene: TRBJ2-5; clone size: .; D gene: .
CDR3 DNA: TGTGCCAGCAGCTTAGTAGCAATACCGGGACTCAAGACCACTGAAGCTTTCTTT; CDR3 protein: CASSLVAIPGLKTTEAFF; V gene: TRBV7-6; J gene: TRBJ1-1; clone size: .; D gene: .
CDR3 DNA: TGCGCCAGCAGCTTGGTTGGTAGCGGGAGACCTGGCGGGGAGCTGTTTTTT; CDR3 protein: CASSLVGSGRPGGELFF; V gene: TRBV5-1; J gene: TRBJ2-2; clone size: .; D gene: TRBD2
CDR3 DNA: TGTGCCAGCAGTTTGGTGATCAAGAGCTCCTACGAGCAGTACTTC; CDR3 protein: CASSLVIKSSYEQYF; V gene: TRBV28; J gene: TRBJ2-7; clone size: .; D gene: .
CDR3 DNA: TGTGCCAGCAAGCGGGGGGTCGGTTGGCGGGAGACCCAGTACTTC; CDR3 protein: CASKRGVGWRETQYF; V gene: TRBV6-5; J gene: TRBJ2-5; clone size: .; D gene: TRBD2
CDR3 DNA: TGCGCCAGCAGGGGGAGAGACTCCTACGACTCCTACGAGCAGTACTTC; CDR3 protein: CASRGRDSYDSYEQYF; V gene: TRBV23-1; J gene: TRBJ2-7; clone size: .; D gene: .
CDR3 DNA: TGTGCCAGCAGCTTATCGGGTGGCCAGCCCCAGCATTTT; CDR3 protein: CASSLSGGQPQHF; V gene: TRBV11-2; J gene: TRBJ1-5; clone size: .; D gene: .
CDR3 DNA: TGTGCCAGCAGTTTATCAGGGGTTGGAAACACCATATATTTT; CDR3 protein: CASSLSGVGNTIYF; V gene: TRBV28; J gene: TRBJ1-3; clone size: .; D gene: .
CDR3 DNA: TGTGCCAGCAGCACGACAGGAGCCTACGAGCAGTACTTC; CDR3 protein: CASSTTGAYEQYF; V gene: TRBV7-8; J gene: TRBJ2-7; clone size: .; D gene: .
CDR3 DNA: TGTGCCAGCAGCGGAGCGGTGTACGAGCAGTACTTC; CDR3 protein: CASSGAVYEQYF; V gene: TRBV11-1; J gene: TRBJ2-7; clone size: few; D gene: .
CDR3 DNA: TGTGCCAGCTCACCGGGCGGGAAGCCTACCGAGCAGTACTTC; CDR3 protein: CASSPGGKPTEQYF; V gene: TRBV18; J gene: TRBJ2-7; clone size: .; D gene: .
CDR3 DNA: TGCGCCAGCAGCCGTAGCACGGGACAGAGCATGAACACTGAAGCTTTCTTT; CDR3 protein: CASSRSTGQSMNTEAFF; V gene: TRBV5-1; J gene: TRBJ1-1; clone size: .; D gene: TRBD1